This TCR beta chain was sequenced during a study of human T cells and chemical hapten exposure. The V gene's germline CDR1 is MDHEN and CDR2 SYDVKM. This CDR3 contains 13 residues. J gave up 5 bases and V 5 bases, and 4 bases lay outside the gene matches. Study processing details: Individual samples carried between about 23,224 and 750,000 TCRs, with 95,638 as the median. MiXCR, run by TCRdb on the RACE reads, gives a single entry per CDR3 protein. TCRdb, not the original authors, processed these V and J calls. The sample holds about 190,000 distinct CDR3 sequences; approximately 26% are singletons and the top ten take 2% to 2.5%. General study results and limits: The number of TCRs above 1 in 1000 frequency did not change after DPC sensitization.

This sample's time point: patch test 3, about 24 weeks after DPC sensitization. Treatment in this sample: therapeutic diphenylcyclopropenone sensitization with weekly scalp DPC. This clonotype occurred a few times. Its target is unknown. The V and J genes are TRBV28 and TRBJ2-7; TRBD1 matches at 9 bases. The sequencing used whole blood, collected in connection with sensitization to the hapten diphenylcyclopropenone (DPC). This clonotype was obtained from a woman aged 40 to 55 with alopecia areata. Some clones in this sample may be carry-over from other donors' samples. The CDR3 loop is CASSPRDRDEQYF. CDR3 coding DNA: TGTGCCAGCAGTCCGCGGGACAGGGACGAGCAGTACTTC.